This passage covers 23 T cell receptor beta chains from one sample sequenced in a study of blood T cell repertoires in COVID-19. The method was immunoSEQ multiplex PCR; TCRdb's version includes in-frame clones alone and lacks a portion of them. The sample includes 130,000 to 150,000 clones, over 75% of them seen just once. The sequenced material came from peripheral blood. The receptors stem from a woman aged 55-69 years with active COVID-19.

The chain has TRBV10-1 and TRBJ2-2; D is unclear. The CDR3 runs to 13 residues. The V gene's germline CDR1 is WNHNN and CDR2 SYGVQD (reference sequence). Trimming left V 3 bases short and J 4 bases short, with 6 bases between. The CDR3 protein is CASSEISTGELFF. DNA of the CDR3: TGCGCCAGCAGTGAAATCAGCACCGGGGAGCTGTTTTTT.

This chain links TRBV28 with TRBJ2-7, with TRBD1 matching over 7 bases. Germline CDR1 reads MDHEN; CDR2 reads SYDVKM. The CDR3 length is 17 residues. V trimming: 5 bases; J trimming: 9 bases; junction bases outside the gene matches: 22. The CDR3 region is CASSIPHLTGRRQGQYF. CDR3 DNA sequence: TGTGCCAGCAGTATACCCCACCTGACGGGACGCCGACAGGGGCAGTACTTC.

The chain combines TRBV2 with TRBJ2-7; 7 positions agree with TRBD1. This CDR3 is 13 amino acids long. Trimming cost V 7 bases and J 0 bases; bases outside gene matches: 3. The germline V gene encodes CDR1 SNHLY and CDR2 FYNNEI. The CDR3 bases are TGTGCCAGCACTCCAGGGGGCTCCTACGAGCAGTACTTC. It encodes CASTPGGSYEQYF.

The rearrangement uses TRBV2 and TRBJ2-1, with a weak D call TRBD1 (5 bases). The CDR3 consists of 15 residues. The V end lost 4 bases, the J end lost 0 bases, and 10 bases lay between the germline ends. CDR1 and CDR2 from the germline V gene are SNHLY and FYNNEI. CDR3 DNA: TGTGCCAGCAGTGGACAGTACAGCTCCTACAATGAGCAGTTCTTC. Protein product: CASSGQYSSYNEQFF.

V is TRBV27 and J is TRBJ1-5, with D possibly being TRBD1 (6 bases). V was pared by 3 bases and J by 6 bases, with 12 bases between. CDR3 length: 14 amino acids. Germline lookup yields CDR1 MNHEY and CDR2 SMNVEV (reference sequence). As DNA, the CDR3 is TGTGCCAGCAGTTTTTCCGGGACACTTCAGCCCCAGCATTTT. Translating gives CASSFSGTLQPQHF.

In its sample, this clone was seen once. The chain joins TRBV6-6 to TRBJ2-7, with TRBD2 matching 9 bases. CDR3 length: 14 residues. V was clipped by 5 bases and J by 1 base; unmatched bases: 3. CDR1 and CDR2 from the germline V gene are MNHNY and SVGAGI (reference sequence). CDR3 in DNA: TGTGCCAGCAGTGCGACTAGCGGATCCTACGAGCAGTACTTC. Protein: CASSATSGSYEQYF.

The V call is TRBV6-2 or TRBV6-3, the J call TRBJ2-2; D uncertain. The CDR3 is 16 residues long. With 0 bases removed from V and 6 bases from J, the gap between germline ends came to 14 bases. Germline loops: CDR1 MNHEY, CDR2 SVGEGT. CDR3 protein: CASSYSELPSPGELFF. The CDR3 nucleotides read TGTGCCAGCAGTTACTCCGAGCTCCCGTCCCCCGGGGAGCTGTTTTTT.

This chain links TRBV4-1 with TRBJ1-3; 12 positions agree with TRBD1. The CDR3 loop spans 19 amino acids. The germline CDR1 and CDR2 sequences are MGHRA and YSYEKL. V lost 3 bases to trimming and J lost 4 bases; unmatched junction nucleotides: 13. This chain's CDR3 is CASSHRRRGQGAGGNTIYF. CDR3 bases: TGCGCCAGCAGCCACCGAAGGCGGGGACAGGGGGCGGGAGGAAACACCATATATTTT.

The chain is built from TRBV6-2 or TRBV6-3 and TRBJ2-7; D remains ambiguous. Per the germline V gene, CDR1 is MNHEY and CDR2 is SVGEGT. The V gene lost 2 bases and the J gene lost 4 bases, with 12 bases spanning the gap. The CDR3 has 14 amino acids. The CDR3 coding sequence is TGTGCCAGCAGTTACCCCCAGCTAGAGTACGAGCAGTACTTC. Residues: CASSYPQLEYEQYF.

This chain connects TRBV28 to TRBJ1-5; D is ambiguous. The CDR3 is made up of 12 amino acids. Trimming pared 9 bases from V and 6 bases from J, leaving 12 bases between. CDR1 and CDR2 from the germline V gene are MDHEN and SYDVKM. The CDR3 protein is CASVFRGQPQHF. CDR3 DNA: TGTGCCAGTGTCTTTCGGGGTCAGCCCCAGCATTTT.

The rearrangement links TRBV5-1 to TRBJ2-3; D gene unclear. CDR3 size: 14 residues. Germline V lookup: CDR1 SGHRS, CDR2 YFSETQ. Trimming removed 4 bases from V and 6 bases from J, with 15 bases in between. CDR3 loop: CASSPAPQSDTQYF. Written as DNA, the CDR3 is TGCGCCAGCAGCCCCGCACCCCAGTCGGATACGCAGTATTTT. The complete variable domain, with remaining parts taken from reference TRBV5-1 and TRBJ2-3, reads KAGVTQTPRYLIKTRGQQVTLSCSPISGHRSVSWYQQTPGQGLQFLFEYFSETQRNKGNFPGRFSGRQFSNSRSEMNVSTLELGDSALYLCASSPAPQSDTQYFGPGTRLTVL.

The CDR3 nucleotides read TGTGCCGTGCGGCCGGGAGGGACTGAAGCTTTCTTT. Translation: CAVRPGGTEAFF. J is TRBJ1-1 and V is TRBV7-9; D not certain. The CDR3 spans 12 residues. CDR1 SEHNR and CDR2 FQNEAQ come from the germline V gene (reference sequence). Trimming took off 11 bases at V and 5 bases at J, with 15 bases between the two ends.

This clone was seen a handful of times. The DNA for the CDR3 is TGTGCCAGCGTGGGACTAGCGAGGAACACCGGGGAGCTGTTTTTT. This gives the protein CASVGLARNTGELFF. The V call is TRBV28, the J call TRBJ2-2; 10 nucleotides match TRBD2. CDR3 length: 15 residues. J lost 1 base, V lost 8 bases, and 4 bases had no gene match. Germline CDR1 MDHEN, CDR2 SYDVKM. The full variable domain, in which reference TRBV28 and TRBJ2-2 provide the parts outside the CDR3, is DVKVTQSSRYLVKRTGEKVFLECVQDMDHENMFWYRQDPGLGLRLIYFSYDVKMKEKGDIPEGYSVSREKKERFSLILESASTNQTSMYLCASVGLARNTGELFFGEGSRLTVL.

The CDR3 DNA is TGTGCCAGCAGCCAAGACCCTAGCGGGGGCGCAGATACGCAGTATTTT. Its translation is CASSQDPSGGADTQYF. The J gene is TRBJ2-3, the V gene TRBV3-1 (or the pseudogene TRBV3-2); 10 nucleotides align to TRBD2. J gave up 4 bases and V 0 bases, and 4 bases lay outside the gene matches. The CDR3 has 16 residues. Germline assignment: CDR1 LGHDT and CDR2 YNNKEL (reference sequence).

The chain links TRBV18 to TRBJ2-7, with 8 bases lining up with TRBD2. The CDR3 contains 16 residues. J gave up 0 bases and V 3 bases, and 7 bases lay outside the gene matches. Germline-derived CDR1 and CDR2 are KGHSH and LQKENI. CDR3 sequence (DNA): TGTGCCAGCTCACCGGCCGTGAGCGGGAGCTCCTACGAGCAGTACTTC. The encoded protein is CASSPAVSGSSYEQYF.

The genes are TRBV11-2 and TRBJ2-1, with TRBD2 identical over 8 bases. CDR1 and CDR2 from the germline V gene are SGHAT and FQNNGV. Trimming removed 5 bases from V and 5 bases from J; junction bases left unmatched: 11. This CDR3 is built from 16 residues. CDR3 loop: CASSMRWLAGNNEQFF. Here the CDR3 DNA reads TGTGCCAGCAGCATGAGATGGCTAGCGGGCAACAATGAGCAGTTCTTC.

This clone was seen more than once but under ten times. This chain's CDR3 is CASSLQITYEQYF. The CDR3 DNA follows: TGTGCCAGCAGCCTTCAGATCACCTACGAGCAGTACTTC. The chain carries TRBV14 and TRBJ2-7, with no clear D. From germline, CDR1 is SGHDN and CDR2 FVKESK. The CDR3 is made up of 13 amino acids. The V and J ends lost 4 bases and 2 bases respectively, with 9 bases between them. The entire variable domain, with the rest obtained from reference TRBV14 and TRBJ2-7, is as follows: EAGVTQFPSHSVIEKGQTVTLRCDPISGHDNLYWYRRVMGKEIKFLLHFVKESKQDESGMPNNRFLAERTGGTYSTLKVQPAELEDSGVYFCASSLQITYEQYFGPGTRLTVT.

This clone was picked up one time. V is TRBV29-1 and J is TRBJ2-3; 9 bases are shared with TRBD2. After removal of 6 bases from V and 3 bases from J, the junction contained 7 bases not matched to a gene. CDR1 is SQVTM and CDR2 is ANQGSEA in the germline V gene. This CDR3 is 14 amino acids long. The CDR3 DNA sequence: TGCAGCGTCTTTACTAGCGGGTTGACAGATACGCAGTATTTT. It codes for CSVFTSGLTDTQYF.

This sequence joins TRBV7-8 and TRBJ2-3, with no clear D. There are 15 residues in the CDR3. V dropped 7 bases and J dropped 3 bases, with 17 bases sitting between them. The V gene's germline CDR1 is SGHVS and CDR2 FQNEAQ. CDR3 DNA sequence: TGTGCCAGCAAGTTGGAGACCCTCGAGACAGATACGCAGTATTTT. Protein: CASKLETLETDTQYF.

The chain recombines TRBV20-1 with TRBJ2-5; tentative D call: TRBD2 (6 bases). Germline V lookup: CDR1 DFQATT, CDR2 SNEGSKA (reference sequence). V lost 3 bases and J lost 5, with 16 bases in between. The length of the CDR3 is 14 residues. The CDR3 DNA sequence: TGCAGTGCTAGTAGCGGTGGGGAAGGGGAGACCCAGTACTTC. Translation: CSASSGGEGETQYF.

V usage is TRBV4-2 and J usage is TRBJ2-3, with TRBD2 identical over 11 bases. Unmatched junction bases numbered 14, after V lost 1 base and J lost 2 bases. The CDR3 contains 20 residues. Germline values: CDR1 LGHNA, CDR2 YNFKEQ. The CDR3 region is CASSQAKGGWTSGYTDTQYF. As DNA, the CDR3 is TGTGCCAGCAGCCAAGCAAAAGGGGGGTGGACTAGCGGGTACACAGATACGCAGTATTTT.

This chain links TRBV5-1 with TRBJ1-1; 9 nucleotides line up with TRBD1. Germline assignment: CDR1 SGHRS and CDR2 YFSETQ. The CDR3 spans 15 residues. J was trimmed by 3 bases and V by 3 bases; bases with no gene match: 6. CDR3 sequence reads: CASSSGDREDTEAFF. The CDR3, as DNA: TGCGCCAGCAGCTCTGGGGACAGGGAAGACACTGAAGCTTTCTTT.

V is TRBV24-1 and J is TRBJ2-1; TRBD2 matches at 11 bases. V lost 0 bases and J lost 4; bases outside the gene matches: 1. Germline values: CDR1 KGHDR, CDR2 SFDVKD. The CDR3 spans 16 residues. The CDR3 DNA sequence: TGTGCCACCAGTGATTTGGGGACTAGCGGATACAATGAGCAGTTCTTC. Protein product: CATSDLGTSGYNEQFF.